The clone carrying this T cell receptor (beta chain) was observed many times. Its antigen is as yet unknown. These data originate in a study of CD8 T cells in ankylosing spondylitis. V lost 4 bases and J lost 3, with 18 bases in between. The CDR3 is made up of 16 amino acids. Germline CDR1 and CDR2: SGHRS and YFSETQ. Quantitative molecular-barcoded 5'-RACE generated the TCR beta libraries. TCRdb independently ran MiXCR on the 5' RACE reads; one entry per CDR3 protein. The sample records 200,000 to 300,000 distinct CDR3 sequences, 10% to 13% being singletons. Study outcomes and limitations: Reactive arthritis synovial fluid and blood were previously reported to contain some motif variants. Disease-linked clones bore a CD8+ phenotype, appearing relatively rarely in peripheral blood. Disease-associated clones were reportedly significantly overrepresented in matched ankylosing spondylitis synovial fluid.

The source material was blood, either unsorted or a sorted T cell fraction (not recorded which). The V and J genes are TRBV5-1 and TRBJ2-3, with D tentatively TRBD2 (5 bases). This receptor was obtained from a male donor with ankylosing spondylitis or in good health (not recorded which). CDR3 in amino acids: CASSRLVGVGTDTQYF. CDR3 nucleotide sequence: TGCGCCAGCAGCCGATTAGTGGGAGTCGGAACAGATACGCAGTATTTT.